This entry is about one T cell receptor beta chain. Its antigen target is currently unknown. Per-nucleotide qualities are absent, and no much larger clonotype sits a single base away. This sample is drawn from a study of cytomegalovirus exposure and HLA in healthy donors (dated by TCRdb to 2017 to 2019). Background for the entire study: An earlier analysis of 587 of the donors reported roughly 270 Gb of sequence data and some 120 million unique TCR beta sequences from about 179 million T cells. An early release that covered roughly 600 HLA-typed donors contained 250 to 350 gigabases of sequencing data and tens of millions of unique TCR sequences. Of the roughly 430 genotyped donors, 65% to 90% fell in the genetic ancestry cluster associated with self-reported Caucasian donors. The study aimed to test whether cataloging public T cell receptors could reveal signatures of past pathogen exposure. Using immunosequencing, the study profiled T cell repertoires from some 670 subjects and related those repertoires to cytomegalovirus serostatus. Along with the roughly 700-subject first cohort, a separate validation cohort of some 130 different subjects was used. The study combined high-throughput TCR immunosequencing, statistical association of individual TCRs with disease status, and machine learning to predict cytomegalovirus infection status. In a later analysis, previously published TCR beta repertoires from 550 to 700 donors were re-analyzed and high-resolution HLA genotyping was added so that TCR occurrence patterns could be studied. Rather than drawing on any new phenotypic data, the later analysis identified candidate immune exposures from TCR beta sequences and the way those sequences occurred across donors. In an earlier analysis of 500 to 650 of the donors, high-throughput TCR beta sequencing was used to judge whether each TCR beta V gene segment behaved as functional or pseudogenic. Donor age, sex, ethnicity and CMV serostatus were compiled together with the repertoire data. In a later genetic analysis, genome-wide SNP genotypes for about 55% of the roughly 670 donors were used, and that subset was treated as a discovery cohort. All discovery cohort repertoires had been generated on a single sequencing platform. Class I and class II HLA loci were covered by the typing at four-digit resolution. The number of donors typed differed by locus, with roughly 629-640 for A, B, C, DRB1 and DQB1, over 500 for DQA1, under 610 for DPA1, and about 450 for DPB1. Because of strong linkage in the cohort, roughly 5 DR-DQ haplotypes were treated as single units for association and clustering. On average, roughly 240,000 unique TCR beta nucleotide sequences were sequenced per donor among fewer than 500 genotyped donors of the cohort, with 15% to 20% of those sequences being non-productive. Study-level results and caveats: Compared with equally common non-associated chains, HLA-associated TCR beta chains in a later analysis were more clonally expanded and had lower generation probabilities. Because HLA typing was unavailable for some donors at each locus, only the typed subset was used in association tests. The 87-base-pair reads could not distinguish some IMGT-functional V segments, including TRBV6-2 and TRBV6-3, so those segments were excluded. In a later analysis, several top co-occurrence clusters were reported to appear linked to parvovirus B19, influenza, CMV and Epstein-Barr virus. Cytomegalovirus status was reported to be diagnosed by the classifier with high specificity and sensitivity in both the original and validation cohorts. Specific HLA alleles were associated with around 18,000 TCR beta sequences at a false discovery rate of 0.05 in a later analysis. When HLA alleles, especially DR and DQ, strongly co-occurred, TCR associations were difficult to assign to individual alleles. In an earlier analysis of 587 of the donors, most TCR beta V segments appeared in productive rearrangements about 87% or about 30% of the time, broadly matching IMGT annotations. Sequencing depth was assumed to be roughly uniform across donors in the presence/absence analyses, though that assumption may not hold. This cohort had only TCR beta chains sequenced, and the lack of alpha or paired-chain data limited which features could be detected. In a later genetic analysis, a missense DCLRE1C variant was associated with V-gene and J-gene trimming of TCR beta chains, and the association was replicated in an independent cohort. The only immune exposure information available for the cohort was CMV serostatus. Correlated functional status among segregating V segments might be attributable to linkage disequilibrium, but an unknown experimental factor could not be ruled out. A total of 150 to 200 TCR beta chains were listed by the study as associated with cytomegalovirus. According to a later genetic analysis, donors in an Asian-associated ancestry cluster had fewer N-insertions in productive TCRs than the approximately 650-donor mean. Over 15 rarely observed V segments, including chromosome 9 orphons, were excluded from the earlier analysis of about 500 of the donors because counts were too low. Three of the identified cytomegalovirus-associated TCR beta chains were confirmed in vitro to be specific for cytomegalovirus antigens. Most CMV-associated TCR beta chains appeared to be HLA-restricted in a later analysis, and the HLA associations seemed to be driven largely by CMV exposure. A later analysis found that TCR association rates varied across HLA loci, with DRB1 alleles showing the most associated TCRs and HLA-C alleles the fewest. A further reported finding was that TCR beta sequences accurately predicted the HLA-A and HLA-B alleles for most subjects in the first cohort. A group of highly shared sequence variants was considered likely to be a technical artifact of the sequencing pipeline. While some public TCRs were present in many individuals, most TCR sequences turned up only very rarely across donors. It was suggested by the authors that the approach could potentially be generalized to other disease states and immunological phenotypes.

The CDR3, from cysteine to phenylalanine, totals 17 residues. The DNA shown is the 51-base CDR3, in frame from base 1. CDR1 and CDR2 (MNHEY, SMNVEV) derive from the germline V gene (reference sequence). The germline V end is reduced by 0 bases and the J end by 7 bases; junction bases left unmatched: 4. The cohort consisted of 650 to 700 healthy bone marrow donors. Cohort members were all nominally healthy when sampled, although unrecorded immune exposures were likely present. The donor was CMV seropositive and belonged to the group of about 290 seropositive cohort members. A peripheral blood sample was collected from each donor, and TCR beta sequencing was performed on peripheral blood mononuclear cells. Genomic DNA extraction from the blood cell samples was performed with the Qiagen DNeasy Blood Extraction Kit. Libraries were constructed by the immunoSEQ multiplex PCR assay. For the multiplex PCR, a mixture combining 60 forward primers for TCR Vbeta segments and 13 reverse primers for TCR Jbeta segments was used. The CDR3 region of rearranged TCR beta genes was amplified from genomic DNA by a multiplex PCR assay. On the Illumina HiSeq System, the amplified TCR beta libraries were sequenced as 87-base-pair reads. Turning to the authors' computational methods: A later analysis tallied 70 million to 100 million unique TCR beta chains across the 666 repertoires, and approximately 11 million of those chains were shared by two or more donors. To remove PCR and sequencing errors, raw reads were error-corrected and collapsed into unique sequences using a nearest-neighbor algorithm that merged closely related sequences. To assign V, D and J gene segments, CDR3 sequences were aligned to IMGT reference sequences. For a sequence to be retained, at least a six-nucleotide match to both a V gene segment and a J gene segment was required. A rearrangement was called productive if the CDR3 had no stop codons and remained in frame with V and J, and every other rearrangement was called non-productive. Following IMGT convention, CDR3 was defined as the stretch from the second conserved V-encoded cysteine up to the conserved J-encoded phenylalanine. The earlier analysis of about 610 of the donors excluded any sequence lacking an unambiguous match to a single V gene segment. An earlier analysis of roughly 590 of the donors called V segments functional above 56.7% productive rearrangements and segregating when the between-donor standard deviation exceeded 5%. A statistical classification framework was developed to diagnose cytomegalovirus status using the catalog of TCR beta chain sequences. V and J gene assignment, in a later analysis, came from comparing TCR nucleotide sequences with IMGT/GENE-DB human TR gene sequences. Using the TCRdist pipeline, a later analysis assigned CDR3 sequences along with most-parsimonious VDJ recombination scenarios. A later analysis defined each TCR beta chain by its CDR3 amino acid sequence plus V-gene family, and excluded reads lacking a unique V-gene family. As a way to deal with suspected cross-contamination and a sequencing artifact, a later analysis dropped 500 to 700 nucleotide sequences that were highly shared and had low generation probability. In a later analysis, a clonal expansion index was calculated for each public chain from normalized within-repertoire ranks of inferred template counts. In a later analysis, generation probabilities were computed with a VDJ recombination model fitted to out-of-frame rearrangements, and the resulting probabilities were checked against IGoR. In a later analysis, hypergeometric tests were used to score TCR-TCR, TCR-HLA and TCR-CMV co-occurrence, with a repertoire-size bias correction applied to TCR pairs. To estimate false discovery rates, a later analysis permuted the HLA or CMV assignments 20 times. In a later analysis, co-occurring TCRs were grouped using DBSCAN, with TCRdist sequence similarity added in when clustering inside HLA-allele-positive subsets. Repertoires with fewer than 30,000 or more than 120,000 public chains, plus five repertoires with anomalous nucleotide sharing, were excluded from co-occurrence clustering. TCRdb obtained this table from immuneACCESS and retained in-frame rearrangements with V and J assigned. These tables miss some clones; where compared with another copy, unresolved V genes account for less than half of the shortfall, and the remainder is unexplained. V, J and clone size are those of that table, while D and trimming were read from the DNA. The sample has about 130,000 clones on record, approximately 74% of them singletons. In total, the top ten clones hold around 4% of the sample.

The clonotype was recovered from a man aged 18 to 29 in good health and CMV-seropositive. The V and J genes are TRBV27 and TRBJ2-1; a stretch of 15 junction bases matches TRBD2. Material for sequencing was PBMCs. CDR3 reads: CASSLSGLAGGRNEQFF. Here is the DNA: TGTGCCAGCAGTTTATCGGGACTAGCGGGAGGACGGAATGAGCAGTTCTTC.